This T cell receptor (beta chain) was identified in a study of blood T cell repertoires in COVID-19. As originally analysed: Amplifying reference gene primers gave estimates of nucleated cell counts. TCRdb keeps only in-frame clones here, not all; method: immunoSEQ multiplex PCR. D and trimming come from the DNA, and the V and J calls and clone size come from that table. The sample includes approximately 220,000 clones, 65% to 85% of them seen just once. This clone was seen only a few times. This sequence originates from a woman aged 40 to 50 who had recovered from COVID-19. Source material: PBMCs or T cells enriched from blood (not recorded which).

The CDR3 DNA is TGTGCCAGCAAGGGACTAGCGGGAGAGGCGGCTGAGCAGTTCTTC. Translated, it gives CASKGLAGEAAEQFF. The chain employs TRBV19 and TRBJ2-1; 14 bases match TRBD2. Looked up from germline, CDR1 is LNHDA and CDR2 is SQIVND (reference sequence). After removal of 9 bases from V and 9 bases from J, the junction contained 10 bases not matched to a gene. The CDR3 spans 15 residues.